These T cell receptor beta chains were read from a single sample in a study of CD8+ T cells in alopecia areata. Profiled with immunoSEQ multiplex PCR; TCRdb holds only in-frame clones, not every one. Found here are about 82,000 clones, 51% of them singletons; the top ten hold roughly 6%. The sample was NKG2D-high CD8+ T cells sorted from blood. These receptors originate from a human donor with alopecia areata. Each CDR3 is given with its conserved first and last residue. D genes are given only for firm matches. Only part of the rows carry a size: once, few, many, or a class if the clone is expanded.

v_gene: TRBV4-3; j_gene: TRBJ2-1; d_gene: NA; abundance: NA; CDR3nt: TGCGCCAGCAGGGACGGCCACCTCAGCAAGGAGCAGTTCTTC; CDR3aa: CASRDGHLSKEQFF
v_gene: TRBV27; j_gene: TRBJ2-1; d_gene: NA; abundance: NA; CDR3nt: TGTGCCAGCAGTTCTCCGGGGGAATTATACAATGAGCAGTTCTTC; CDR3aa: CASSSPGELYNEQFF
v_gene: TRBV27; j_gene: TRBJ1-6; d_gene: NA; abundance: NA; CDR3nt: TGTGCCAGCAGTTTACGAAATTCACCCCTCCACTTT; CDR3aa: CASSLRNSPLHF
v_gene: TRBV28; j_gene: TRBJ2-6; d_gene: NA; abundance: few; CDR3nt: TGTGCCAGCAGTTTTGGGGGGTCTGGGGCCAACGTCCTGACTTTC; CDR3aa: CASSFGGSGANVLTF
v_gene: TRBV7-9; j_gene: TRBJ1-1; d_gene: NA; abundance: NA; CDR3nt: TGTGCCAGCAGCTTAGCAGGGGCTTTAACTTTCTTT; CDR3aa: CASSLAGALTFF
v_gene: TRBV7-9; j_gene: TRBJ2-1; d_gene: TRBD1; abundance: NA; CDR3nt: TGTGCCAGCAGCTTCGACAGGGAACATGGCGAGCAGTTCTTC; CDR3aa: CASSFDREHGEQFF
v_gene: TRBV6-5; j_gene: TRBJ2-1; d_gene: TRBD2; abundance: NA; CDR3nt: TGTGCCAGCAGTTCCGGGACTAGCCATGAGCAGTTCTTC; CDR3aa: CASSSGTSHEQFF
v_gene: TRBV28; j_gene: TRBJ1-1; d_gene: NA; abundance: few; CDR3nt: TGTGCCAGCATGGGGGTAATGAACACTGAAGCTTTCTTT; CDR3aa: CASMGVMNTEAFF
v_gene: TRBV6-5; j_gene: TRBJ2-7; d_gene: NA; abundance: NA; CDR3nt: TGTGCCAGCGGAACGCAGACCTACGAGCAGTACTTC; CDR3aa: CASGTQTYEQYF
v_gene: TRBV6-5; j_gene: TRBJ2-1; d_gene: NA; abundance: NA; CDR3nt: TGTGCCAGCAGCAGTAGCATCGATGAGCAGTTCTTC; CDR3aa: CASSSSIDEQFF
v_gene: TRBV30; j_gene: TRBJ1-1; d_gene: NA; abundance: NA; CDR3nt: TGTGCCTGGAATCAGTCGGGGCTTGAAGCTTTCTTT; CDR3aa: CAWNQSGLEAFF
v_gene: TRBV25-1; j_gene: TRBJ2-4; d_gene: TRBD1; abundance: NA; CDR3nt: TGTGCCAGCAGTGAACAGGGGGCGAACATTCAGTACTTC; CDR3aa: CASSEQGANIQYF
v_gene: TRBV2; j_gene: TRBJ1-3; d_gene: NA; abundance: few; CDR3nt: TGTGCCAGCTTCGTCGGAGCAAACACCATATATTTT; CDR3aa: CASFVGANTIYF
v_gene: TRBV4-1; j_gene: TRBJ2-1; d_gene: NA; abundance: few; CDR3nt: TGCGCCAGCAGCCTGGACAATGAGCAGTTCTTC; CDR3aa: CASSLDNEQFF
v_gene: TRBV2; j_gene: TRBJ2-7; d_gene: NA; abundance: few; CDR3nt: TGTGCCAGCAGCTACTACTCCTACGAGCAGTACTTC; CDR3aa: CASSYYSYEQYF
v_gene: TRBV4-3; j_gene: TRBJ2-3; d_gene: TRBD2; abundance: NA; CDR3nt: TGCGCCAGCAGCCAACTAGCGGGTGAGGATACGCAGTATTTT; CDR3aa: CASSQLAGEDTQYF
v_gene: TRBV7-9; j_gene: TRBJ2-7; d_gene: TRBD1; abundance: NA; CDR3nt: TGTGCCAGCAGCCGGACAGGGGGGCACGAGCAGTACTTC; CDR3aa: CASSRTGGHEQYF
v_gene: TRBV7-9; j_gene: TRBJ1-2; d_gene: TRBD1; abundance: few; CDR3nt: TGTGCCAGCAGTCTACTCGACAGGGCCTATGGCTACACCTTC; CDR3aa: CASSLLDRAYGYTF
v_gene: TRBV5-1; j_gene: TRBJ1-5; d_gene: NA; abundance: NA; CDR3nt: TGCGCCAGCAGCTTGGATGGAGGAAATAGTCAGCCCCAGCATTTT; CDR3aa: CASSLDGGNSQPQHF
v_gene: TRBV27; j_gene: TRBJ2-2; d_gene: TRBD2; abundance: NA; CDR3nt: TGTGCCAGTTTGGGACTAGCGGGATTCGAGGACACCGGGGAGCTGTTTTTT; CDR3aa: CASLGLAGFEDTGELFF
v_gene: TRBV25-1; j_gene: TRBJ2-5; d_gene: NA; abundance: NA; CDR3nt: TGTGCCAGCAGTGAGGGGGCCCAGTACTTC; CDR3aa: CASSEGAQYF
v_gene: TRBV6-1; j_gene: TRBJ2-1; d_gene: TRBD2; abundance: few; CDR3nt: TGTGCCAGCAGGCTTCAGCGGGAGACCTACAATGAGCAGTTCTTC; CDR3aa: CASRLQRETYNEQFF
v_gene: TRBV27; j_gene: TRBJ2-1; d_gene: NA; abundance: NA; CDR3nt: TGTGCCAGCAGTACGTACAATGAGCAGTTCTTC; CDR3aa: CASSTYNEQFF
v_gene: TRBV30; j_gene: TRBJ2-7; d_gene: NA; abundance: NA; CDR3nt: TGTGCCTGGAGCACTAGCTTTTACTACGAGCAGTACTTC; CDR3aa: CAWSTSFYYEQYF
v_gene: TRBV27; j_gene: TRBJ2-1; d_gene: NA; abundance: NA; CDR3nt: TGTGCCAGCAGTTTATCCAGGGGAAACAATGAGCAGTTCTTC; CDR3aa: CASSLSRGNNEQFF
v_gene: TRBV27; j_gene: TRBJ2-3; d_gene: NA; abundance: few; CDR3nt: TGTGCCAGCAGTTTGGGGGATACGCAGTATTTT; CDR3aa: CASSLGDTQYF
v_gene: TRBV30; j_gene: TRBJ2-1; d_gene: TRBD2; abundance: once; CDR3nt: TGTGCCTGGAGGGGGACTAGCGGGAGCTCCTACAATGAGCAGTTCTTC; CDR3aa: CAWRGTSGSSYNEQFF
v_gene: TRBV28; j_gene: TRBJ2-3; d_gene: TRBD1; abundance: NA; CDR3nt: TGTGCCAGCAGTTCCGCCTTGGACAGGTCTCTCACAGATACGCAGTATTTT; CDR3aa: CASSSALDRSLTDTQYF
v_gene: TRBV30; j_gene: TRBJ1-2; d_gene: TRBD1; abundance: NA; CDR3nt: TGTGCCTGGAGTCTCCCACCGCAGGGGGCTGGAGGCTACACCTTC; CDR3aa: CAWSLPPQGAGGYTF
v_gene: TRBV11-2; j_gene: TRBJ2-3; d_gene: TRBD1; abundance: NA; CDR3nt: TGTGCCAGCAGCTTAGTCGGACAGGAACTCACAGATACGCAGTATTTT; CDR3aa: CASSLVGQELTDTQYF
v_gene: TRBV27; j_gene: TRBJ2-5; d_gene: NA; abundance: NA; CDR3nt: TGTGCCAGCAGGTCGGGAGAGACCCAGTACTTC; CDR3aa: CASRSGETQYF
v_gene: TRBV11-2; j_gene: TRBJ2-5; d_gene: NA; abundance: NA; CDR3nt: TGTGCCAGCAGCTTAGGGGCTGAGACCCAGTACTTC; CDR3aa: CASSLGAETQYF
v_gene: TRBV4-3; j_gene: TRBJ2-7; d_gene: TRBD1; abundance: NA; CDR3nt: TGCGCCAGCAGCCCGGACAGGATCACCTACGAGCAGTACTTC; CDR3aa: CASSPDRITYEQYF
v_gene: TRBV4-3; j_gene: TRBJ2-5; d_gene: NA; abundance: NA; CDR3nt: TGCGCCAGCAGCCAAGAAAGGATGGAGACCCAGTACTTC; CDR3aa: CASSQERMETQYF
v_gene: TRBV7-9; j_gene: TRBJ1-1; d_gene: NA; abundance: few; CDR3nt: TGTGCCAGCAGCTTAGAGAACACTGAAGCTTTCTTT; CDR3aa: CASSLENTEAFF
v_gene: TRBV13; j_gene: TRBJ2-7; d_gene: NA; abundance: NA; CDR3nt: TGTGCCAGCAGCTTCACGTACGGGGAAGGGGGTTACGAGCAGTACTTC; CDR3aa: CASSFTYGEGGYEQYF
v_gene: TRBV7-9; j_gene: TRBJ2-5; d_gene: TRBD1; abundance: NA; CDR3nt: TGTGCCAGCAGCCCCCGGACAGGGCCAACCCAGTACTTC; CDR3aa: CASSPRTGPTQYF
v_gene: TRBV5-6; j_gene: TRBJ2-7; d_gene: NA; abundance: NA; CDR3nt: TGTGCCAGCAGCTTGGGTGCGACGGGCGAGCAGTACTTC; CDR3aa: CASSLGATGEQYF
v_gene: TRBV30; j_gene: TRBJ1-1; d_gene: NA; abundance: NA; CDR3nt: TGTGCCTGGATTATATTACTGAACACTGAAGCTTTCTTT; CDR3aa: CAWIILLNTEAFF
v_gene: TRBV15; j_gene: TRBJ2-5; d_gene: NA; abundance: few; CDR3nt: TGTGCCACCAGCAGGTTCCAGGCGGAGACCCAGTACTTC; CDR3aa: CATSRFQAETQYF
v_gene: TRBV6-1; j_gene: TRBJ2-1; d_gene: TRBD2; abundance: NA; CDR3nt: TGTGCCAGCAGTGAAGGGTCTAGCGGAAACAATGAGCAGTTCTTC; CDR3aa: CASSEGSSGNNEQFF
v_gene: TRBV4-1; j_gene: TRBJ2-7; d_gene: TRBD2; abundance: NA; CDR3nt: TGCGCCAGCAGCCAAACCACGGGACTAGCGATATACGAGCAGTACTTC; CDR3aa: CASSQTTGLAIYEQYF
v_gene: TRBV27; j_gene: TRBJ2-1; d_gene: NA; abundance: NA; CDR3nt: TGTGCCAGCAGTAGGGGACTGGCCCTGGACAATGAGCAGTTCTTC; CDR3aa: CASSRGLALDNEQFF